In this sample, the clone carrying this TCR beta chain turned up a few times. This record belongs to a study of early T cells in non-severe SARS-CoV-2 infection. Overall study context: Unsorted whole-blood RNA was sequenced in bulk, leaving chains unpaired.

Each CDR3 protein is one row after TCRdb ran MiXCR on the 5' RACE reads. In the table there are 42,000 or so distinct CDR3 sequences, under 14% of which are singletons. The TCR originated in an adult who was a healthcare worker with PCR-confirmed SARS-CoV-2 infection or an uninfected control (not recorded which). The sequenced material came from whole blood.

CDR3 nucleotides: TGTGCCAGCAGTTTCCCGCCGGGGACTGAGACCTACGAGCAGTACTTC. Translation gives CASSFPPGTETYEQYF. The chain joins TRBV28 to TRBJ2-7; perhaps TRBD2 as D (6 bases). Germline loops: CDR1 MDHEN, CDR2 SYDVKM. The CDR3 runs to 16 residues. Trimming cost V 3 bases and J 2 bases, with 17 bases left between them.